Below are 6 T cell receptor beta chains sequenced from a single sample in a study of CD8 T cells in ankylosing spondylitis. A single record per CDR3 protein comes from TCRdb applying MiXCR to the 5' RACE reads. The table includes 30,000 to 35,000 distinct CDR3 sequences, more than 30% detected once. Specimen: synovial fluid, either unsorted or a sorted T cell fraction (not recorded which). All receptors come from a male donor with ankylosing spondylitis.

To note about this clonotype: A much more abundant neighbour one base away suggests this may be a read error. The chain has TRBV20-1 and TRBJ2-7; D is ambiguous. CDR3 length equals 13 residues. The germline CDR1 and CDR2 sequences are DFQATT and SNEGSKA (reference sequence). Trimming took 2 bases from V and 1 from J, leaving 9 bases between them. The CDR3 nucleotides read TGCAGTGCTAGAATGGCGGAGTCCTACGAGCAGTACTTC. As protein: CSARMAESYEQYF.

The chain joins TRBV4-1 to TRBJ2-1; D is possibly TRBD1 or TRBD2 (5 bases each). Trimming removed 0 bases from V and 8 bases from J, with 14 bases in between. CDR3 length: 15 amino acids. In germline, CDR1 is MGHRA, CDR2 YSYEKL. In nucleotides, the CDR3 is TGCGCCAGCAGCCAAGAACTTCGGGGCGGGCATGAGCAGTTCTTC. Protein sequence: CASSQELRGGHEQFF.

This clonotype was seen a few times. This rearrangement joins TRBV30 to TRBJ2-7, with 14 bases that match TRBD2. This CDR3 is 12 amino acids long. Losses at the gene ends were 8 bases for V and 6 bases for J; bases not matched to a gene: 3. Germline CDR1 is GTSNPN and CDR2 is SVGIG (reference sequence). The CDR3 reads CAQGLAGVEQYF. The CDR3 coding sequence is TGTGCCCAGGGACTAGCGGGAGTCGAGCAGTACTTC.

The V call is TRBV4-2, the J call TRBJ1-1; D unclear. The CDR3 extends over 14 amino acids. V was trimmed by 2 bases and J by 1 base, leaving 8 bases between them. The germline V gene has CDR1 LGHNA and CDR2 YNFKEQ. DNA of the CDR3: TGTGCCAGCAGCCAACCCTTGGGGAACACTGAAGCTTTCTTT. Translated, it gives CASSQPLGNTEAFF.

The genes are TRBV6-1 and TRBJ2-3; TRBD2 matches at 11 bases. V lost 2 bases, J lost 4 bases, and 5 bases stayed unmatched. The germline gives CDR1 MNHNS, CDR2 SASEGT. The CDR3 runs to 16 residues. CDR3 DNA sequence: TGTGCCAGCAGTGAAACTAGCGGGAGTTGGTCAGATACGCAGTATTTT. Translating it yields CASSETSGSWSDTQYF.

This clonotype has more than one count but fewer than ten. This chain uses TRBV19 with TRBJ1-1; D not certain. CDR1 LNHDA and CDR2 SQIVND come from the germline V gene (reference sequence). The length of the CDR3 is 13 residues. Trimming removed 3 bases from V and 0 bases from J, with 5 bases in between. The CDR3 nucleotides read TGTGCCAGTAGTATTCTCGTGAACACTGAAGCTTTCTTT. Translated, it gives CASSILVNTEAFF.